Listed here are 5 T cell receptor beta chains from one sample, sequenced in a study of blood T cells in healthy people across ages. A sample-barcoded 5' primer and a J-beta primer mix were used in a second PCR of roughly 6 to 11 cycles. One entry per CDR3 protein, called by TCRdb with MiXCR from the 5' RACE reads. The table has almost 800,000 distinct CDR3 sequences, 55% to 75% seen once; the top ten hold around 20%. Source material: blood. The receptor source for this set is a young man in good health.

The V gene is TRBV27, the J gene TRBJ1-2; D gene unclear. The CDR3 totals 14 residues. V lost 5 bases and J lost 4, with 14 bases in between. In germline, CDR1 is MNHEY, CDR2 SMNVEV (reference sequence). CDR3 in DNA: TGTGCCAGCAGTCAATCACTCGGCAGCTATGGCTACACCTTC. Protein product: CASSQSLGSYGYTF.

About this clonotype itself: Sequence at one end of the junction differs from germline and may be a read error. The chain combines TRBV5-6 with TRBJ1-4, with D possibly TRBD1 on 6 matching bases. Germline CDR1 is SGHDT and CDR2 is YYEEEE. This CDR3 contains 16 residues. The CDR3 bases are TGTGCCAGCACCTTGACAGGATATGCAACTAATGAAAAACTGTTTTTT. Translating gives CASTLTGYATNEKLFF.

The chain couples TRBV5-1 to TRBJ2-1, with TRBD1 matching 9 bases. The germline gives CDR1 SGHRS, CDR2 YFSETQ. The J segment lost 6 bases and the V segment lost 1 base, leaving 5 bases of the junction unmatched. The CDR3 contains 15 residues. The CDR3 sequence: CASSLTQGAINEQFF. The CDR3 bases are TGCGCCAGCAGCTTGACACAGGGGGCTATCAATGAGCAGTTCTTC.

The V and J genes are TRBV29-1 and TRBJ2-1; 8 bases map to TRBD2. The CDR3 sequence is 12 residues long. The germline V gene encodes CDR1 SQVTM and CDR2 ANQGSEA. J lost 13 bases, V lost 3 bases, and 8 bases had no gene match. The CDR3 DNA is TGCAGCGTTGACGGACTAGCAGAAACCCAGTTCTTC. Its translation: CSVDGLAETQFF.

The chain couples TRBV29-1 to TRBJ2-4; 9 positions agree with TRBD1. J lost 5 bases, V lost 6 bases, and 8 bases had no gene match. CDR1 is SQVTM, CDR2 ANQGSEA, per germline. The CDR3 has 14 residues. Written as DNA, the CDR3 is TGCAGCGTCGCGGACAGGGGCCCTCAAAACATTCAGTACTTC. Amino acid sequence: CSVADRGPQNIQYF.